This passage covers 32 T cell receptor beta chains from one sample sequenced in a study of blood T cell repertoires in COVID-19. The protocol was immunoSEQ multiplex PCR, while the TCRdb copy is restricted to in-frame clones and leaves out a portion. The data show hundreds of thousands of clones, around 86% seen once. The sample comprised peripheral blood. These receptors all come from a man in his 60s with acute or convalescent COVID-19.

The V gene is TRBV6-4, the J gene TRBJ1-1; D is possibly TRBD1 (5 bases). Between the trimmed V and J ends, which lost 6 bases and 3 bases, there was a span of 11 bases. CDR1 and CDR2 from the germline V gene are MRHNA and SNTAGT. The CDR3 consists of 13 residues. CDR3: CASRGRLDTEAFF. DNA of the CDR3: TGTGCCAGCAGGGGGCGATTGGACACTGAAGCTTTCTTT.

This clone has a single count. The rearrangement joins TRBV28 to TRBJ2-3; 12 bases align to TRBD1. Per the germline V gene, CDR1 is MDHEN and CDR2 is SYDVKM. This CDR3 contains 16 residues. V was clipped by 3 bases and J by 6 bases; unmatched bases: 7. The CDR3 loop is CASSFSGTGGADTQYF. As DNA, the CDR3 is TGTGCCAGCAGTTTCTCCGGGACAGGGGGCGCGGATACGCAGTATTTT.

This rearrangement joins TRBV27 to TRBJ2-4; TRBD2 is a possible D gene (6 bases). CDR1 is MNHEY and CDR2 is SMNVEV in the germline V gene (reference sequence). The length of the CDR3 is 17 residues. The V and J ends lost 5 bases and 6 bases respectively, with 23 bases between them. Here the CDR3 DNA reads TGTGCCAGCAGTCACCGGGGTCAGGGAGGTGGGGGAAACATTCAGTACTTC. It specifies CASSHRGQGGGGNIQYF.

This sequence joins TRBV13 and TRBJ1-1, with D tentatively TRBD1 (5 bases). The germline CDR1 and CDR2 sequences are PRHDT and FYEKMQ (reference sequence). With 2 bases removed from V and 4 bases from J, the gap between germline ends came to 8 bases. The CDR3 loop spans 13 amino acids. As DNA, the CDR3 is TGTGCCAGCAGCTTAACGGGGGGCACTGAAGCTTTCTTT. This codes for CASSLTGGTEAFF. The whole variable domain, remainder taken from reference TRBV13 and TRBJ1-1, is AAGVIQSPRHLIKEKRETATLKCYPIPRHDTVYWYQQGPGQDPQFLISFYEKMQSDKGSIPDRFSAQQFSDYHSELNMSSLELGDSALYFCASSLTGGTEAFFGQGTRLTVV.

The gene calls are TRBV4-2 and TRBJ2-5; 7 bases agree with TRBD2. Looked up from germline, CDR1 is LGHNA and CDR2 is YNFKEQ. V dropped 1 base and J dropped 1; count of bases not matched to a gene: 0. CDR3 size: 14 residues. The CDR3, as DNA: TGTGCCAGCAGCCAAGGGACTAGCCAAGAGACCCAGTACTTC. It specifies CASSQGTSQETQYF.

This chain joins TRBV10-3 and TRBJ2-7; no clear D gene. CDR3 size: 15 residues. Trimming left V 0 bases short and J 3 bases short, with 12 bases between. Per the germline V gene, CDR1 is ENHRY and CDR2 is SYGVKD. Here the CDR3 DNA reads TGTGCCATCAGTGAGTCCGACACGGCCCACTACGAGCAGTACTTC. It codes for CAISESDTAHYEQYF.

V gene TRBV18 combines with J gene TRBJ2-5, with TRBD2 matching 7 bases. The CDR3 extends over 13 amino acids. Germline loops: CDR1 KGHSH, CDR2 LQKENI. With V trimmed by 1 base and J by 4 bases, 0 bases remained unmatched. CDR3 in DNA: TGTGCCAGCTCACCACGGGGGGGAGAGACCCAGTACTTC. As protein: CASSPRGGETQYF.

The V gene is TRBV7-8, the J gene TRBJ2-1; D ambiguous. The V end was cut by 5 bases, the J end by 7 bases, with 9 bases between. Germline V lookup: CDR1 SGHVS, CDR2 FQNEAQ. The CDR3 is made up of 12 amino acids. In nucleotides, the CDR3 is TGTGCCAGCAGCCCCTCACGGAATGAGCAGTTCTTC. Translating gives CASSPSRNEQFF.

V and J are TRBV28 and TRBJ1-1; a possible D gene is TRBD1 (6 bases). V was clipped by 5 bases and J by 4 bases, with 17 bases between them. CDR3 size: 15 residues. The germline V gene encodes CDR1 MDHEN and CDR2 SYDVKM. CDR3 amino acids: CASSLSSTGSTEAFF. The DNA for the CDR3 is TGTGCCAGCAGTCTTAGTTCAACAGGGTCCACTGAAGCTTTCTTT.

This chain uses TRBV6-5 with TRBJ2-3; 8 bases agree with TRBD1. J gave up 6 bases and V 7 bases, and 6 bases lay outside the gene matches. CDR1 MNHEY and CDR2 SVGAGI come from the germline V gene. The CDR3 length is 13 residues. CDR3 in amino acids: CASTQGARDTQYF. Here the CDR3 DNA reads TGTGCCAGCACCCAGGGGGCGAGGGATACGCAGTATTTT.

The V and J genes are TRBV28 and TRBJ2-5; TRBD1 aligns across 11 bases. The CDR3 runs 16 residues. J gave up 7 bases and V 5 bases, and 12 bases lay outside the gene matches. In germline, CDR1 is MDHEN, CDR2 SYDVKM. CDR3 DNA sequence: TGTGCCAGCAGTCCCCCCGGGACAGGGGGGGCTGCGACCCAGTACTTC. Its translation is CASSPPGTGGAATQYF. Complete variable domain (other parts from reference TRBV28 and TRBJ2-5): DVKVTQSSRYLVKRTGEKVFLECVQDMDHENMFWYRQDPGLGLRLIYFSYDVKMKEKGDIPEGYSVSREKKERFSLILESASTNQTSMYLCASSPPGTGGAATQYFGPGTRLLVL.

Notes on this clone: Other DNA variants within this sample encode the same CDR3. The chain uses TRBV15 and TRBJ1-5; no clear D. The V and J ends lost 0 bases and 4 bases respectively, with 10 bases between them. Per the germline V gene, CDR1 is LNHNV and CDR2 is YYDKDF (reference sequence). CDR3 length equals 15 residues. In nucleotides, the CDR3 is TGTGCCACCAGCAGAGAAGTGGGCCGAAATCAGCCCCAGCATTTT. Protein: CATSREVGRNQPQHF.

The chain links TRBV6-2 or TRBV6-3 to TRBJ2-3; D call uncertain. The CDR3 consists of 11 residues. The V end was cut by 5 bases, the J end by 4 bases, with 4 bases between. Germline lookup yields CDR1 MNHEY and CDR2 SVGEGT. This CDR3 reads CASSQSDTQYF. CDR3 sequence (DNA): TGTGCCAGCAGTCAATCAGATACGCAGTATTTT.

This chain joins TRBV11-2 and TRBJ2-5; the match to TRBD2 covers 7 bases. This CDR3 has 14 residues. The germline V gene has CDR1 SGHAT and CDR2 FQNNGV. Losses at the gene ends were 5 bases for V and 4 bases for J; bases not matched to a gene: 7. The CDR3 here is CASSPGLVGETQYF. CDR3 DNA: TGTGCCAGCAGCCCCGGACTAGTTGGAGAGACCCAGTACTTC.

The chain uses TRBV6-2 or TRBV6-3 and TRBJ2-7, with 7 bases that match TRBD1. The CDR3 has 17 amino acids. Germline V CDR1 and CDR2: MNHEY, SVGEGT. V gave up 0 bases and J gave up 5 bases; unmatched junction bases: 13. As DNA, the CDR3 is TGTGCCAGCAGTTACTCCCGCCGGGACAGACTTCTCCACGAGCAGTACTTC. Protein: CASSYSRRDRLLHEQYF.

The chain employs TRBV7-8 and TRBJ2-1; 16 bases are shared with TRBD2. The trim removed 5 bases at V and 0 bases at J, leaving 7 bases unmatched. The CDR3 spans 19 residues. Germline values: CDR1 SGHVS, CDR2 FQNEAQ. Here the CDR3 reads CASSQGTSGGVSSYNEQFF. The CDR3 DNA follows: TGTGCCAGCAGCCAAGGGACTAGCGGGGGGGTTAGCTCCTACAATGAGCAGTTCTTC.

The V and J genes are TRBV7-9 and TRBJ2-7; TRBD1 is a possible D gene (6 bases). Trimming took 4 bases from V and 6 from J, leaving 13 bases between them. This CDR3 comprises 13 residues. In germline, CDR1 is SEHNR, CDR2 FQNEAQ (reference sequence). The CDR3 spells CASSSDRYSEQYF. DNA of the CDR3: TGTGCCAGCAGCTCAGACAGGTACTCCGAGCAGTACTTC.

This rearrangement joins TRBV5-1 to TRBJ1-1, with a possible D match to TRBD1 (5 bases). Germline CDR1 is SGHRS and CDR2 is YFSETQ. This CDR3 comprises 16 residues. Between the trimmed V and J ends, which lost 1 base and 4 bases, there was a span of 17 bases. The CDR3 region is CASSLIEGRGGTEAFF. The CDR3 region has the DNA TGCGCCAGCAGCTTGATCGAAGGTAGGGGAGGCACTGAAGCTTTCTTT.

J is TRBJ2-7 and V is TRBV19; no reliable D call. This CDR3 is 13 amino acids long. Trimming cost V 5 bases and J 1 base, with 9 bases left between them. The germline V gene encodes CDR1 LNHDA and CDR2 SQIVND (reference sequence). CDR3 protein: CASSVTVSYEQYF. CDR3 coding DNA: TGTGCCAGTAGTGTCACAGTTTCCTACGAGCAGTACTTC.

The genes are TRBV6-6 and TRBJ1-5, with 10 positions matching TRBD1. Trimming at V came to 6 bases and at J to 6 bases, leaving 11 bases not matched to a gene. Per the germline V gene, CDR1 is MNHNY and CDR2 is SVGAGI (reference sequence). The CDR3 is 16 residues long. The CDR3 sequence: CASRPPGQGISQPQHF. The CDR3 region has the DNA TGTGCCAGCAGACCACCGGGACAGGGGATCAGTCAGCCCCAGCATTTT.

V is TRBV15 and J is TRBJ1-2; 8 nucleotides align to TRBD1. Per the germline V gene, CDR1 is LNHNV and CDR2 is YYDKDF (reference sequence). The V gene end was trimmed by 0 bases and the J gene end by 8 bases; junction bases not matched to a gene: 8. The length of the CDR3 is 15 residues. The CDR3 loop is CATSRDRTGTGGYTF. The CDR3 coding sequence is TGTGCCACCAGCAGAGATCGGACAGGGACTGGCGGCTACACCTTC.

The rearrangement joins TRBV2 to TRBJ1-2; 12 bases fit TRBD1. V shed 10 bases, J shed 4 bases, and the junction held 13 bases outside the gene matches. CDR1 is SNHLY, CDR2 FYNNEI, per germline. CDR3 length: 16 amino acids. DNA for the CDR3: TGTGCCACCTCAGGGACAGGGGGCAGAGGGGTCTATGGCTACACCTTC. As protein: CATSGTGGRGVYGYTF.

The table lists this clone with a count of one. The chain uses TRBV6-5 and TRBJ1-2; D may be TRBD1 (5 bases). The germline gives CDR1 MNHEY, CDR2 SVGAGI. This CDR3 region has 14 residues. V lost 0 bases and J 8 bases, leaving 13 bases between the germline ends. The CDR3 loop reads CASSYSGRVRGYTF. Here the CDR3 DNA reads TGTGCCAGCAGTTACTCGGGCAGGGTGAGAGGCTACACCTTC.

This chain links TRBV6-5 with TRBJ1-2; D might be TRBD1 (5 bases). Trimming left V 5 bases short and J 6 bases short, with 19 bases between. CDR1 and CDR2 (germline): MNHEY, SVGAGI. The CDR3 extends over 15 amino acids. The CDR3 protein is CASSPIRGGEDGYTF. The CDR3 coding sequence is TGTGCCAGCAGTCCGATAAGGGGTGGGGAGGATGGCTACACCTTC.

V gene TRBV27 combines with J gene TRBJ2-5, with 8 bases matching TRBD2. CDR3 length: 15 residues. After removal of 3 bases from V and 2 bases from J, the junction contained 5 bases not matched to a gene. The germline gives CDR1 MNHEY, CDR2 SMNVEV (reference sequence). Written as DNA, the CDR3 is TGTGCCAGCAGTTTCGGCGGGGGGCGTCAAGAGACCCAGTACTTC. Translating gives CASSFGGGRQETQYF.

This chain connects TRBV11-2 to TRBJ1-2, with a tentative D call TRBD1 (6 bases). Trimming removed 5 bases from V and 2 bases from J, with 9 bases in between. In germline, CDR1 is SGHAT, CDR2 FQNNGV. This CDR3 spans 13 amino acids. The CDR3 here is CASSDQGNYGYTF. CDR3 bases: TGTGCCAGCAGCGACCAGGGGAACTATGGCTACACCTTC.

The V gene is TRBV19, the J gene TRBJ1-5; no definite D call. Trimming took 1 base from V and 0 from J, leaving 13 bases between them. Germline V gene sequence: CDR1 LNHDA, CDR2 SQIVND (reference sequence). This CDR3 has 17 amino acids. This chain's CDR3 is CASSIGGKTYSNQPQHF. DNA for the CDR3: TGTGCCAGTAGTATAGGTGGCAAGACATATAGCAATCAGCCCCAGCATTTT. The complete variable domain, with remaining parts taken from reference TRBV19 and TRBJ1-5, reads DGGITQSPKYLFRKEGQNVTLSCEQNLNHDAMYWYRQDPGQGLRLIYYSQIVNDFQKGDIAEGYSVSREKKESFPLTVTSAQKNPTAFYLCASSIGGKTYSNQPQHFGDGTRLSIL.

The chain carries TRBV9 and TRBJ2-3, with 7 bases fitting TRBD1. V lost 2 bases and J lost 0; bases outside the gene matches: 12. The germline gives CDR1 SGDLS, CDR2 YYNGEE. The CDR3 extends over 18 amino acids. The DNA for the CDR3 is TGTGCCAGCAGCGTCCGTAAAGACAGGGCCGCTAGCACAGATACGCAGTATTTT. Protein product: CASSVRKDRAASTDTQYF.

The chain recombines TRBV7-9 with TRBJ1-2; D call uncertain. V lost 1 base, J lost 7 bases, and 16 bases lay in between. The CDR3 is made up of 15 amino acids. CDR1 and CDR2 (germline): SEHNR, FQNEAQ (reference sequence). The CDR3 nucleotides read TGTGCCAGCAGCTTAGTCGCTGGGGTAAGCGGTGGCTACACCTTC. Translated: CASSLVAGVSGGYTF.

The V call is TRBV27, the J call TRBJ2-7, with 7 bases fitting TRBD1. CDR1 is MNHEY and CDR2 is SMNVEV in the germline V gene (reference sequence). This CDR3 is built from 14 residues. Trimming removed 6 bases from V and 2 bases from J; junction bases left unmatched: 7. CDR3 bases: TGTGCCAGCAGCTTGGACAGGCTGGCCTACGAGCAGTACTTC. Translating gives CASSLDRLAYEQYF.

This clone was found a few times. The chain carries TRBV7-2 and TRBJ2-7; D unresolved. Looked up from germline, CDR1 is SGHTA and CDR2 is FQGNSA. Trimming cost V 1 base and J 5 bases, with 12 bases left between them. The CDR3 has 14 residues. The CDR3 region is CASSLGQALHEQYF. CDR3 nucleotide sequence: TGTGCCAGCAGCTTAGGGCAGGCCCTCCACGAGCAGTACTTC. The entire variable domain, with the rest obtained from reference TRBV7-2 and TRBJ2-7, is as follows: GAGVSQSPSNKVTEKGKDVELRCDPISGHTALYWYRQSLGQGLEFLIYFQGNSAPDKSGLPSDRFSAERTGGSVSTLTIQRTQQEDSAVYLCASSLGQALHEQYFGPGTRLTVT.

CDR3 in DNA: TGTGCCAGCAGCCCCCCTGGCGGAACCGGGGAGCTGTTTTTT. This gives the protein CASSPPGGTGELFF. The chain is built from TRBV11-3 and TRBJ2-2, with no clear D. The CDR3 contains 14 residues. The germline CDR1 and CDR2 sequences are SGHNT and YENEEA. Trimming cost V 5 bases and J 5 bases, with 12 bases left between them.